The rows below give T cell receptor beta chains drawn from one sample of a study of CD8+CD57+ T cells in acquired aplastic anemia. Via MiXCR, TCRdb re-called the reads, giving one row per CDR3 protein. The sample has 190,000 or so distinct CDR3 sequences, over 60% seen once. The sample was sorted CD4+, CD8+, or CD8+CD57+ T cells (not recorded which) from PBMCs. All receptors derive from a human donor in good health. Each CDR3 is given with its conserved first and last residue. The order of the fields is clone size, D gene, V gene, J gene, CDR3 protein, CDR3 DNA. The D gene is left open where the match is weak. Size values are once, few and many counts, or a class for expanded clones, and some rows have none.

abundance: many; d_gene: TRBD2; v_gene: TRBV2; j_gene: TRBJ2-7; CDR3aa: CASAGDEQYF; CDR3nt: TGTGCCAGCGCGGGGGACGAGCAGTACTTC
abundance: NA; d_gene: TRBD1; v_gene: TRBV9; j_gene: TRBJ1-2; CDR3aa: CASSAQGLYGYTF; CDR3nt: TGTGCCAGCAGCGCACAGGGGCTCTATGGCTACACCTTC
abundance: NA; d_gene: TRBD1; v_gene: TRBV29-1; j_gene: TRBJ2-3; CDR3aa: CSVEGVDGQGRGTQYF; CDR3nt: TGCAGCGTTGAAGGAGTTGACGGACAGGGTCGGGGTACGCAGTATTTT
abundance: NA; d_gene: TRBD1; v_gene: TRBV19; j_gene: TRBJ1-5; CDR3aa: CASNMGQASPRHF; CDR3nt: TGCGCCAGTAATATGGGACAGGCCTCCCCCCGGCATTTT
abundance: few; d_gene: TRBD1; v_gene: TRBV18; j_gene: TRBJ2-7; CDR3aa: CASSPDRDEQYF; CDR3nt: TGTGCCAGCTCACCGGACAGGGACGAGCAGTACTTC
abundance: many; d_gene: NA; v_gene: TRBV7-9; j_gene: TRBJ1-1; CDR3aa: CASSLVLVNTEAFF; CDR3nt: TGTGCCAGCAGCTTAGTCTTAGTGAACACTGAAGCTTTCTTT
abundance: many; d_gene: NA; v_gene: TRBV9; j_gene: TRBJ2-1; CDR3aa: CASSEGNEQFF; CDR3nt: TGTGCCAGCAGCGAAGGCAATGAGCAGTTCTTC
abundance: many; d_gene: NA; v_gene: TRBV7-6; j_gene: TRBJ1-2; CDR3aa: CASSLAGVYTF; CDR3nt: TGTGCCAGCAGCTTAGCAGGGGTATACACCTTC
abundance: NA; d_gene: NA; v_gene: TRBV19; j_gene: TRBJ1-6; CDR3aa: CASTPGGFTYNSPLHF; CDR3nt: TGTGCCAGTACCCCGGGGGGGTTCACCTATAATTCACCCCTCCACTTT
abundance: NA; d_gene: NA; v_gene: TRBV11-3; j_gene: TRBJ1-2; CDR3aa: CASSDWQGRYGYTF; CDR3nt: TGTGCCAGCAGTGATTGGCAGGGCCGCTATGGCTACACCTTC
abundance: many; d_gene: TRBD1; v_gene: TRBV7-9; j_gene: TRBJ1-1; CDR3aa: CASSTWTGGGTEAFF; CDR3nt: TGTGCCAGCAGCACCTGGACAGGGGGCGGGACTGAAGCTTTCTTT
abundance: NA; d_gene: NA; v_gene: TRBV3-1; j_gene: TRBJ1-6; CDR3aa: CASSRGDSPLHF; CDR3nt: TGTGCCAGCAGCCGTGGGGATTCACCCCTCCACTTT
abundance: NA; d_gene: NA; v_gene: TRBV20-1; j_gene: TRBJ1-6; CDR3aa: CSARGPGQSYNSPLHF; CDR3nt: TGCAGTGCTAGGGGTCCAGGGCAGTCCTATAATTCACCCCTCCACTTT
abundance: NA; d_gene: NA; v_gene: TRBV7-8; j_gene: TRBJ1-5; CDR3aa: CASSIGSGNQPQHF; CDR3nt: TGTGCCAGCAGCATCGGGAGTGGCAATCAGCCCCAGCATTTT
abundance: NA; d_gene: NA; v_gene: TRBV7-2; j_gene: TRBJ2-7; CDR3aa: CASSREYIYEQYF; CDR3nt: TGTGCCAGCAGCCGGGAGTACATCTACGAGCAGTACTTC
abundance: NA; d_gene: TRBD2; v_gene: TRBV7-2; j_gene: TRBJ2-7; CDR3aa: CASSLTEAGGSYEQYF; CDR3nt: TGTGCCAGCAGCCTTACAGAAGCGGGAGGGTCCTACGAGCAGTACTTC
abundance: NA; d_gene: NA; v_gene: TRBV15; j_gene: TRBJ2-1; CDR3aa: CATSKGRNNEQFF; CDR3nt: TGTGCCACCAGCAAGGGACGGAACAATGAGCAGTTCTTC
abundance: NA; d_gene: NA; v_gene: TRBV11-2; j_gene: TRBJ2-7; CDR3aa: CASSLPSGPGYEQYF; CDR3nt: TGTGCCAGCAGCTTACCTTCTGGGCCTGGATACGAGCAGTACTTC
abundance: NA; d_gene: TRBD2; v_gene: TRBV9; j_gene: TRBJ2-7; CDR3aa: CASSVGGGASSYEQYF; CDR3nt: TGTGCCAGCAGCGTAGGCGGGGGGGCAAGCTCCTACGAGCAGTACTTC
abundance: few; d_gene: NA; v_gene: TRBV29-1; j_gene: TRBJ2-1; CDR3aa: CSSQDGSWGYNEQFF; CDR3nt: TGCAGCAGCCAAGATGGGTCATGGGGTTACAATGAGCAGTTCTTC
abundance: many; d_gene: TRBD1; v_gene: TRBV12-5; j_gene: TRBJ1-1; CDR3aa: CASGFSPTGTNTEAFF; CDR3nt: TGTGCTAGTGGTTTCTCTCCGACAGGGACGAACACTGAAGCTTTCTTT
abundance: once; d_gene: NA; v_gene: TRBV28; j_gene: TRBJ1-6; CDR3aa: CASSNTGGGPLHF; CDR3nt: TGTGCCAGCAGCAATACAGGTGGAGGTCCCCTCCACTTT
abundance: many; d_gene: NA; v_gene: TRBV4-2; j_gene: TRBJ2-1; CDR3aa: CASSQDERNEQFF; CDR3nt: TGTGCCAGCAGCCAAGATGAGCGTAATGAGCAGTTCTTC
abundance: NA; d_gene: NA; v_gene: TRBV7-9; j_gene: TRBJ2-7; CDR3aa: CASSLGGGLNEQYF; CDR3nt: TGTGCCAGCAGCTTAGGTGGGGGGCTAAACGAGCAGTACTTC
abundance: many; d_gene: TRBD1; v_gene: TRBV7-9; j_gene: TRBJ1-1; CDR3aa: CASSSGTGLNTEAFF; CDR3nt: TGTGCCAGCAGCTCGGGGACAGGGCTGAACACTGAAGCTTTCTTT
abundance: many; d_gene: NA; v_gene: TRBV6-2/TRBV6-3; j_gene: TRBJ2-5; CDR3aa: CASSPAETQYF; CDR3nt: TGTGCCAGCAGTCCGGCGGAGACCCAGTACTTC
abundance: NA; d_gene: NA; v_gene: TRBV7-2; j_gene: TRBJ2-5; CDR3aa: CASSLGVGKTQYF; CDR3nt: TGTGCCAGCAGCTTAGGGGTAGGGAAGACCCAGTACTTC
abundance: many; d_gene: TRBD1; v_gene: TRBV19; j_gene: TRBJ1-5; CDR3aa: CASSIELDRGNQPQHF; CDR3nt: TGTGCCAGTAGTATAGAGTTGGACAGGGGCAATCAGCCCCAGCATTTT
abundance: NA; d_gene: TRBD1; v_gene: TRBV15; j_gene: TRBJ2-1; CDR3aa: CATSTTRTGFYNEQFF; CDR3nt: TGTGCCACCAGCACAACTCGGACAGGGTTTTACAATGAGCAGTTCTTC
abundance: NA; d_gene: TRBD2; v_gene: TRBV15; j_gene: TRBJ2-5; CDR3aa: CATSRGLGLALFWQETQYF; CDR3nt: TGTGCCACCAGCAGAGGTTTAGGACTAGCCCTATTTTGGCAAGAGACCCAGTACTTC
abundance: many; d_gene: TRBD1; v_gene: TRBV13; j_gene: TRBJ1-2; CDR3aa: CASSSSLGQQYGYTF; CDR3nt: TGTGCCAGCAGCTCTAGCTTGGGACAGCAATATGGCTACACCTTC
abundance: many; d_gene: NA; v_gene: TRBV20-1; j_gene: TRBJ2-2; CDR3aa: CSARDRGDGMQRLAGELFF; CDR3nt: TGCAGTGCTAGAGATCGGGGTGACGGGATGCAGCGGTTGGCCGGGGAGCTGTTTTTT
abundance: NA; d_gene: NA; v_gene: TRBV7-2; j_gene: TRBJ1-6; CDR3aa: CASSYRGSGSNSPLHF; CDR3nt: TGTGCCAGCAGCTACCGAGGTAGCGGGTCTAATTCACCCCTCCACTTT
abundance: NA; d_gene: NA; v_gene: TRBV6-5; j_gene: TRBJ1-4; CDR3aa: CASSYSGTPKGEKLFF; CDR3nt: TGTGCCAGCAGTTACTCCGGGACACCGAAGGGTGAAAAACTGTTTTTT
abundance: many; d_gene: NA; v_gene: TRBV5-1; j_gene: TRBJ2-7; CDR3aa: CASSPGTYSYEQYF; CDR3nt: TGCGCCAGCAGCCCGGGGACGTATTCCTACGAGCAGTACTTC
abundance: few; d_gene: NA; v_gene: TRBV14; j_gene: TRBJ2-3; CDR3aa: CASGIVDTQYF; CDR3nt: TGTGCCAGCGGTATTGTGGATACGCAGTATTTT
abundance: NA; d_gene: TRBD2; v_gene: TRBV9; j_gene: TRBJ2-7; CDR3aa: CASSYGLAVYEQYF; CDR3nt: TGTGCCAGCAGTTACGGGCTAGCGGTCTACGAGCAGTACTTC
abundance: few; d_gene: TRBD2; v_gene: TRBV27; j_gene: TRBJ2-7; CDR3aa: CASSFGREGITYEQYF; CDR3nt: TGTGCCAGCAGTTTTGGGCGGGAGGGGATCACCTACGAGCAGTACTTC
abundance: NA; d_gene: TRBD1; v_gene: TRBV19; j_gene: TRBJ2-7; CDR3aa: CASSDRDRGYYEQYF; CDR3nt: TGTGCCAGTAGCGACCGGGACAGGGGTTACTACGAGCAGTACTTC
abundance: many; d_gene: NA; v_gene: TRBV11-2; j_gene: TRBJ2-7; CDR3aa: CASSPDGSYEQYF; CDR3nt: TGTGCCAGCAGCCCGGACGGCTCCTACGAGCAGTACTTC
abundance: NA; d_gene: TRBD1; v_gene: TRBV7-3; j_gene: TRBJ1-6; CDR3aa: CASSAGQGYNSPLHF; CDR3nt: TGTGCCAGCAGCGCGGGACAGGGGTACAATTCACCCCTCCACTTT
abundance: NA; d_gene: TRBD1; v_gene: TRBV25-1; j_gene: TRBJ1-6; CDR3aa: CASSVGDSLDSPLHF; CDR3nt: TGTGCCAGCAGTGTGGGGGACAGTCTTGATTCACCCCTCCACTTT
abundance: NA; d_gene: NA; v_gene: TRBV24-1; j_gene: TRBJ1-2; CDR3aa: CATSDRQTDGYTF; CDR3nt: TGTGCCACCAGTGACCGTCAGACCGATGGCTACACCTTC
abundance: many; d_gene: NA; v_gene: TRBV12-3/TRBV12-4; j_gene: TRBJ2-2; CDR3aa: CASSPGHTGELFF; CDR3nt: TGTGCCAGCAGCCCGGGACACACCGGGGAGCTGTTTTTT
abundance: many; d_gene: TRBD2; v_gene: TRBV19; j_gene: TRBJ2-4; CDR3aa: CASSPGLAENIQYF; CDR3nt: TGTGCCAGTAGCCCGGGACTAGCGGAAAACATTCAGTACTTC
abundance: NA; d_gene: TRBD1; v_gene: TRBV7-3; j_gene: TRBJ2-5; CDR3aa: CASSLTGQFQETQYF; CDR3nt: TGTGCCAGCAGCTTAACGGGACAGTTTCAAGAGACCCAGTACTTC
abundance: NA; d_gene: TRBD1; v_gene: TRBV29-1; j_gene: TRBJ1-4; CDR3aa: CSVILGQGQNEKLFF; CDR3nt: TGCAGCGTTATTCTGGGACAGGGTCAAAATGAAAAACTGTTTTTT
abundance: many; d_gene: NA; v_gene: TRBV7-7; j_gene: TRBJ2-1; CDR3aa: CASSPRTSNEQFF; CDR3nt: TGTGCTAGCAGCCCTCGGACCAGCAATGAGCAGTTCTTC
abundance: once; d_gene: TRBD1; v_gene: TRBV7-9; j_gene: TRBJ2-7; CDR3aa: CASSLLGQSYEQYF; CDR3nt: TGTGCCAGCAGCTTATTGGGACAGTCCTACGAGCAGTACTTC
abundance: NA; d_gene: NA; v_gene: TRBV24-1; j_gene: TRBJ2-3; CDR3aa: CATAEYGQNTQYF; CDR3nt: TGTGCCACCGCTGAATATGGACAGAATACGCAGTATTTT
abundance: NA; d_gene: NA; v_gene: TRBV19; j_gene: TRBJ2-1; CDR3aa: CASSIQAFFYEQFF; CDR3nt: TGTGCCAGTAGTATCCAGGCGTTTTTCTATGAGCAGTTCTTC
abundance: NA; d_gene: NA; v_gene: TRBV20-1; j_gene: TRBJ2-3; CDR3aa: CSAKDQYTQYF; CDR3nt: TGCAGTGCTAAAGACCAATATACGCAGTATTTT
abundance: NA; d_gene: NA; v_gene: TRBV12-3/TRBV12-4; j_gene: TRBJ1-5; CDR3aa: CASSFWGFGNQPQHF; CDR3nt: TGTGCCAGCAGTTTCTGGGGATTCGGCAATCAGCCCCAGCATTTT